This T cell receptor (beta chain) was sequenced for a study of shared clonotypes between healthy human individuals. Notes on the study in general: Among a few donors, approximately 5% of naive CD4 clonotypes were found in common.

Per germline, CDR1 SGHVS and CDR2 FNYEAQ. V lost 0 bases and J 1 base, leaving 7 bases between the germline ends. This CDR3 spans 16 amino acids. Notes on this clone: As yet, its antigen is unknown.

This was a deep-level run. Researchers divided each subset's genomic DNA evenly across several immunoSEQ plates. This table comes from immunoSEQ multiplex PCR, and its TCRdb copy is limited to in-frame clones, with some not included. The table lists some 1,100,000 clones, 70% to 80% of them singletons. A CD45RA+ naive subset and a CD45RA-negative memory subset were split from CD4+ cells. This chain links TRBV7-6 with TRBJ2-6; maybe TRBD2 (6 bases). Sequencing was done on a sample of memory CD4+ T cells from PBMCs. Specified subset: CD45RA-negative fraction. The source is a man aged 18-30 years in good health. Some clones in this sample may be carry-over from other donors' samples. In DNA, the CDR3 is TGTGCCAGCAGCTTAGCGCGGGGATCTGGGGCCAACGTCCTGACTTTC. It translates to CASSLARGSGANVLTF. The entire variable domain, with the rest obtained from reference TRBV7-6 and TRBJ2-6, is as follows: GAGVSQSPRYKVTKRGQDVALRCDPISGHVSLYWYRQALGQGPEFLTYFNYEAQQDKSGLPNDRFSAERPEGSISTLTIQRTEQRDSAMYRCASSLARGSGANVLTFGAGSRLTVL.